Listed here are 5 T cell receptor beta chains from one sample, sequenced in a study of OX40 agonist ivuxolimab in advanced cancers. Repertoires were generated with immunoSEQ multiplex PCR, while TCRdb's copy carries only in-frame clones and drops some. The sample yields tens of thousands of clones, approximately 83% seen once. The sample consisted of CD4+ or CD8+ T cells sorted from blood, taken in a trial of the OX40 agonist ivuxolimab. The origin of the receptors is an adult with an advanced solid tumor such as melanoma, head and neck, liver or kidney cancer.

CDR3 loop: CASSLAVGTGWNTGELFF. Here the CDR3 DNA reads TGTGCCAGCAGCTTGGCCGTGGGGACAGGGTGGAACACCGGGGAGCTGTTTTTT. The chain is built from TRBV7-9 and TRBJ2-2; TRBD1 matches 9 bases. The germline V gene encodes CDR1 SEHNR and CDR2 FQNEAQ (reference sequence). Trimming removed 3 bases from V and 1 base from J; junction bases left unmatched: 9. The CDR3 loop spans 18 amino acids.

The chain employs TRBV27 and TRBJ2-6, with 8 bases that match TRBD1. The CDR3 sequence is 17 residues long. Trimming cost V 5 bases and J 0 bases; bases outside gene matches: 6. The germline CDR1 and CDR2 sequences are MNHEY and SMNVEV (reference sequence). The CDR3: CASSATGEASGANVLTF. The CDR3, as DNA: TGTGCCAGCAGTGCGACAGGGGAAGCCTCTGGGGCCAACGTCCTGACTTTC. Based on the CDR3 plus reference TRBV27 and TRBJ2-6, the full variable domain is EAQVTQNPRYLITVTGKKLTVTCSQNMNHEYMSWYRQDPGLGLRQIYYSMNVEVTDKGDVPEGYKVSRKEKRNFPLILESPSPNQTSLYFCASSATGEASGANVLTFGAGSRLTVL.

This clone has only one observation. The chain recombines TRBV11-2 with TRBJ2-7; a possible D gene is TRBD2 (7 bases). The CDR3 is made up of 14 amino acids. The V end lost 5 bases, the J end lost 3 bases, and 14 bases lay between the germline ends. Looked up from germline, CDR1 is SGHAT and CDR2 is FQNNGV. The CDR3 DNA follows: TGTGCCAGCAGCCCCCTAAGGGGGGGCTACGAGCAGTACTTC. As protein: CASSPLRGGYEQYF.

The V call is TRBV4-2, the J call TRBJ2-3, with 9 nucleotides matching TRBD2. Germline V CDR1 and CDR2: LGHNA, YNFKEQ. The CDR3 is made up of 18 amino acids. With 1 base clipped from V and 0 bases from J, the junction kept 8 bases outside the gene matches. CDR3 in amino acids: CASSQAFLAGSSTDTQYF. CDR3 nucleotides: TGTGCCAGCAGCCAAGCCTTCCTAGCGGGAAGTAGCACAGATACGCAGTATTTT.

V is TRBV7-2 and J is TRBJ1-3, with no clear D. Germline CDR1 reads SGHTA; CDR2 reads FQGNSA. V lost 2 bases, J lost 0 bases, and 17 bases lay in between. CDR3 length: 18 amino acids. The CDR3 is CASSLMAGRLSSGNTIYF. The DNA of the CDR3 is TGTGCCAGCAGCTTAATGGCAGGTCGTCTAAGCTCTGGAAACACCATATATTTT.